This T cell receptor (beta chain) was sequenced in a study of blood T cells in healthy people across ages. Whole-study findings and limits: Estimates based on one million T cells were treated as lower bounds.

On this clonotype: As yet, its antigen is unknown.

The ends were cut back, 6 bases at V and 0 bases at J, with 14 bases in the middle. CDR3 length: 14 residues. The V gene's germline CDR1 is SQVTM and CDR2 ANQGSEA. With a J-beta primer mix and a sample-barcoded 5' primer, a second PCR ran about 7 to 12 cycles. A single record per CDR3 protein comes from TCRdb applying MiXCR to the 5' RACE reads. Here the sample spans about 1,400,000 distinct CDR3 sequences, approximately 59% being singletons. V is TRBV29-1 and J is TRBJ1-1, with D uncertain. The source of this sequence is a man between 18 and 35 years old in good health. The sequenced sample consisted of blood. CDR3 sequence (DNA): TGCAGCGTCGACCGGGAGATCATGAACACTGAAGCTTTCTTT. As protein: CSVDREIMNTEAFF. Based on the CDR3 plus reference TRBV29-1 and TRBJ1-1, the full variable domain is SAVISQKPSRDICQRGTSLTIQCQVDSQVTMMFWYRQQPGQSLTLIATANQGSEATYESGFVIDKFPISRPNLTFSTLTVSNMSPEDSSIYLCSVDREIMNTEAFFGQGTRLTVV.